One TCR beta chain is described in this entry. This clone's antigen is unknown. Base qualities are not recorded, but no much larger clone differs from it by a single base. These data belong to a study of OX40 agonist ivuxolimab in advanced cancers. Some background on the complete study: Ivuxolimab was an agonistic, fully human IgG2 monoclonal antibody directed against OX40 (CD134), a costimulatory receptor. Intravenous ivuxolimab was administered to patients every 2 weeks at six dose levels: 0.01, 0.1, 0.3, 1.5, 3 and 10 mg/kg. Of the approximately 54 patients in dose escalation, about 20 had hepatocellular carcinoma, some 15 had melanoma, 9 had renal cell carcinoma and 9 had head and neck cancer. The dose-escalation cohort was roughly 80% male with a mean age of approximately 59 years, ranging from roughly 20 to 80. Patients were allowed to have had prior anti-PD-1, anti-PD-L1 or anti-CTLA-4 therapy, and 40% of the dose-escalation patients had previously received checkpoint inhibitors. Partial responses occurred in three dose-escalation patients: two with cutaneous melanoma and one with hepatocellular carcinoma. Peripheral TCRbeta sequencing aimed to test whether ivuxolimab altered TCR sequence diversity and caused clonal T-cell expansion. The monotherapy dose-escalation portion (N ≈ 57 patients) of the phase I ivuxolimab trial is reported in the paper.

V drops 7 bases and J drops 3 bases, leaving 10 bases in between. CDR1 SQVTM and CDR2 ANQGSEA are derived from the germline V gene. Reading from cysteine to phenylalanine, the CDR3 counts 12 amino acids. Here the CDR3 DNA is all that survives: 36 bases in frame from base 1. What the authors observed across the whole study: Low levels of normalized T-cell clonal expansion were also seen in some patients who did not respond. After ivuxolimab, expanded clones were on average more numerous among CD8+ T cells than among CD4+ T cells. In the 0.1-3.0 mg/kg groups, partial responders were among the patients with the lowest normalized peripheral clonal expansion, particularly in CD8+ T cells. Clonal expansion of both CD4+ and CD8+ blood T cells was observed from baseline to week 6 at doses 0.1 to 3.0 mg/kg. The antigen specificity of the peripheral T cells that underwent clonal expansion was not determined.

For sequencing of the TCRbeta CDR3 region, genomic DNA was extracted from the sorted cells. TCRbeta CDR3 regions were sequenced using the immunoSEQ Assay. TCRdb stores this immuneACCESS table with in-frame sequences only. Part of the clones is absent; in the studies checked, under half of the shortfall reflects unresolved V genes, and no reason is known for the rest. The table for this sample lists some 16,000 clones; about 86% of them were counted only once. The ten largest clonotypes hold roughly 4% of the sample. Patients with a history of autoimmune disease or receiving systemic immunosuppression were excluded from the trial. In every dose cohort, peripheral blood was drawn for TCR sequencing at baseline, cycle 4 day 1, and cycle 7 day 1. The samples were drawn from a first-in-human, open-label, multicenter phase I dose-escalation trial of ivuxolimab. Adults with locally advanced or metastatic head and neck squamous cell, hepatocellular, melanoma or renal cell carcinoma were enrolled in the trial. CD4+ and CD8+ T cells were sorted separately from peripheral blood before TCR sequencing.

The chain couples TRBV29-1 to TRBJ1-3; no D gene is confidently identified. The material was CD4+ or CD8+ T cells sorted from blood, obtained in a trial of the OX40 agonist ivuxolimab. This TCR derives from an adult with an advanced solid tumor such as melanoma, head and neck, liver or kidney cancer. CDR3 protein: CSASTSGNTIYF. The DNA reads TGCAGCGCATCGACCAGTGGAAACACCATATATTTT.